The present T cell receptor (beta chain) was sequenced within a study of cytomegalovirus exposure and HLA in healthy donors. Notes on the study in general: Several of the most significant clusters were apparently associated with common viral pathogens in a later analysis. Earlier analysis found most TCR beta V segments productive about 87% or about 30% of the time.

As for this clone: Antigen: not known.

Germline V gives CDR1 SNHLY, CDR2 FYNNEI. With V trimmed by 6 bases and J by 3 bases, 8 bases remained unmatched. The CDR3 loop spans 15 amino acids. The PCR used 60 Vbeta and 13 Jbeta primers. The repertoire was sequenced with immunoSEQ multiplex PCR; TCRdb's copy has only in-frame clones and lacks some. This table holds around 100,000 clones, roughly 70% found once. This TCR came from a woman in her twenties or thirties in good health and CMV-seronegative. The V call is TRBV2, the J call TRBJ1-3; the match to TRBD1 covers 7 bases. Sequencing was carried out using PBMCs. The chain's CDR3 is CASRHDRVVGNTIYF. CDR3 DNA: TGTGCCAGCAGGCACGACAGGGTCGTTGGAAACACCATATATTTT.